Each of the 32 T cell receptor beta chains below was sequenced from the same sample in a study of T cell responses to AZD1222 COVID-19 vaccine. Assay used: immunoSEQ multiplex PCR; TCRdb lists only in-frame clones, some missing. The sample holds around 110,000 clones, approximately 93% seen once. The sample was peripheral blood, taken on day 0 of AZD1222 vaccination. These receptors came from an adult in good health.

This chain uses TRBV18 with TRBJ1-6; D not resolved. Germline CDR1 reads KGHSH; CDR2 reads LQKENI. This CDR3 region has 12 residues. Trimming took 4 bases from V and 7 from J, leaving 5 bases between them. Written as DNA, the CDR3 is TGTGCCAGCTCACGAGTGAATTCACCCCTCCACTTT. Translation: CASSRVNSPLHF.

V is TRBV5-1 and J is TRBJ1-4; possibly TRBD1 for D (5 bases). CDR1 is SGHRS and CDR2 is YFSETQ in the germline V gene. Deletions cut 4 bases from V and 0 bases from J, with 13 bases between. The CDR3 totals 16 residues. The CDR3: CASSPGTASTNEKLFF. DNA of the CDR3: TGCGCCAGCAGCCCCGGGACGGCCTCAACTAATGAAAAACTGTTTTTT.

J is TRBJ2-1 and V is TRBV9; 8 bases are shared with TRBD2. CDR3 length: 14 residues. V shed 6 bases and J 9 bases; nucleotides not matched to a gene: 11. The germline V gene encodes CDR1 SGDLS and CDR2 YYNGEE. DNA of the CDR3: TGTGCCAGCACCTCCAGCGGGAGACTTGGTGAGCAGTTCTTC. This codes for CASTSSGRLGEQFF.

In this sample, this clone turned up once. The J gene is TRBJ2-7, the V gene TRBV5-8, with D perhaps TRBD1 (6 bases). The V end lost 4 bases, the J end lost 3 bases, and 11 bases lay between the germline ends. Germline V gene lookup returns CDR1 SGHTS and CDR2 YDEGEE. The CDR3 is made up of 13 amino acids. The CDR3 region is CASSLGQLYEQYF. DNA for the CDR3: TGTGCCAGCAGCCTGGGACAACTCTACGAGCAGTACTTC.

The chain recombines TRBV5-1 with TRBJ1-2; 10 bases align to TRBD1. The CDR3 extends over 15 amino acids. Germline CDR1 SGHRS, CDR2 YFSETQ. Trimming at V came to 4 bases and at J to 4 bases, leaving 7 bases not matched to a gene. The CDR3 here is CASSQTGGFFYGYTF. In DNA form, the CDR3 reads TGCGCCAGCAGCCAGACAGGGGGCTTTTTCTATGGCTACACCTTC.

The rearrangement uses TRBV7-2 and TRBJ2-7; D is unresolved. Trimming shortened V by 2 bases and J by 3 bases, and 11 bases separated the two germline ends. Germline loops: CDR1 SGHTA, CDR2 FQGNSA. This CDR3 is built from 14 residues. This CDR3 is CASSLQPAGYEQYF. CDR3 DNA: TGTGCCAGCAGCTTACAGCCTGCCGGCTACGAGCAGTACTTC. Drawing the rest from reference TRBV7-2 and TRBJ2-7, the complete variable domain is GAGVSQSPSNKVTEKGKDVELRCDPISGHTALYWYRQSLGQGLEFLIYFQGNSAPDKSGLPSDRFSAERTGGSVSTLTIQRTQQEDSAVYLCASSLQPAGYEQYFGPGTRLTVT.

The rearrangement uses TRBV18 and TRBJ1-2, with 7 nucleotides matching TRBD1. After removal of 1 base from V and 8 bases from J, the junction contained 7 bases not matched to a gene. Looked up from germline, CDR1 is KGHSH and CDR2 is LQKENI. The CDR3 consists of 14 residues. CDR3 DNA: TGTGCCAGCTCACCACTCGAGGGGGCCGAGGGCTACACCTTC. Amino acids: CASSPLEGAEGYTF.

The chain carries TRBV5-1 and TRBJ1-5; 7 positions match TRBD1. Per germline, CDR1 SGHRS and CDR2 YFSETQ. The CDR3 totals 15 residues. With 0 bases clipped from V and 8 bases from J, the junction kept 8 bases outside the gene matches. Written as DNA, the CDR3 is TGCGCCAGCAGCTTGGGCGACAGGGTGGTGGAGCCCCAGCATTTT. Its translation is CASSLGDRVVEPQHF. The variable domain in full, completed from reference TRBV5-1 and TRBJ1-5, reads KAGVTQTPRYLIKTRGQQVTLSCSPISGHRSVSWYQQTPGQGLQFLFEYFSETQRNKGNFPGRFSGRQFSNSRSEMNVSTLELGDSALYLCASSLGDRVVEPQHFGDGTRLSIL.

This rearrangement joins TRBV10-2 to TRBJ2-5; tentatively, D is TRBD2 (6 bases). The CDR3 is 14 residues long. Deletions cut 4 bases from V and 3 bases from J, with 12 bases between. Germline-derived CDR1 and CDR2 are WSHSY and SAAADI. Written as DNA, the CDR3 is TGCGCCAGCAGTGGCCCTGGGGGGAAAGAGACCCAGTACTTC. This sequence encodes CASSGPGGKETQYF.

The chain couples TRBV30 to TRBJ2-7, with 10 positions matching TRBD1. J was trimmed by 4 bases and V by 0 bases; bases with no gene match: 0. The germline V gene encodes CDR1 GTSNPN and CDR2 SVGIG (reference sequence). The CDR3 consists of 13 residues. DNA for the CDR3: TGTGCCTGGAGTGTGGACAGGGGGTACGAGCAGTACTTC. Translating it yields CAWSVDRGYEQYF.

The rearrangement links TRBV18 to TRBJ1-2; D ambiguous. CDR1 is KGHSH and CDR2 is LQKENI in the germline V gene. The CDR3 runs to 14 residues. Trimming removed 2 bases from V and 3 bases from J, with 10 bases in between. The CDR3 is CASSPSVGYYGYTF. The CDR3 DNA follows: TGTGCCAGCTCACCATCAGTTGGATACTATGGCTACACCTTC.

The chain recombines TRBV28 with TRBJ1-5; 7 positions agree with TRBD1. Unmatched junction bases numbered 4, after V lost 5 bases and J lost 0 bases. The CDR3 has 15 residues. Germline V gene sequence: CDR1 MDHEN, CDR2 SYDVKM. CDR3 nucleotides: TGTGCCAGCAGTCGACAGGGTTATAGCAATCAGCCCCAGCATTTT. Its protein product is CASSRQGYSNQPQHF. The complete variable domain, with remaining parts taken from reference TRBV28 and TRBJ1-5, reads DVKVTQSSRYLVKRTGEKVFLECVQDMDHENMFWYRQDPGLGLRLIYFSYDVKMKEKGDIPEGYSVSREKKERFSLILESASTNQTSMYLCASSRQGYSNQPQHFGDGTRLSIL.

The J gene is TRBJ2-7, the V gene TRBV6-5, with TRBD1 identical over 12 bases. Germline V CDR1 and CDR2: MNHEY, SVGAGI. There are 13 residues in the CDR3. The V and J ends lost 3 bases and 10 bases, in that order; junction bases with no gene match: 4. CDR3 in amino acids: CASSYGTGGLQYF. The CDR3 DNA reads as TGTGCCAGCAGTTATGGGACAGGGGGCCTTCAGTACTTC.

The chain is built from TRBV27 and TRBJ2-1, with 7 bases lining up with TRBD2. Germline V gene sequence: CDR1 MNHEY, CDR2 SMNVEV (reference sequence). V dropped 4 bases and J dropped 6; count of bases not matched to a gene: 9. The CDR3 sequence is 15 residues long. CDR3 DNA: TGTGCCAGCAGTTACCTAGCGGAGAGGGTCAATGAGCAGTTCTTC. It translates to CASSYLAERVNEQFF.

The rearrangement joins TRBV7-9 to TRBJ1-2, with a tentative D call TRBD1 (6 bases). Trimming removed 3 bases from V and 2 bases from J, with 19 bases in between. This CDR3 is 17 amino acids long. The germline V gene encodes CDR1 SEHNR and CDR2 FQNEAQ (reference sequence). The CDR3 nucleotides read TGTGCCAGCAGCTTCCCTCCGGCAGGGGCCCCCAACTATGGCTACACCTTC. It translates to CASSFPPAGAPNYGYTF.

For the CDR3, the DNA is TGCGCCAGCAGCAGTACCTGGAATGAGCAGTTCTTC. This translates into CASSSTWNEQFF. The V gene is TRBV5-1, the J gene TRBJ2-1; unclear D gene. Germline V gene lookup returns CDR1 SGHRS and CDR2 YFSETQ. Trimming cost V 4 bases and J 7 bases, with 9 bases left between them. This CDR3 spans 12 amino acids.

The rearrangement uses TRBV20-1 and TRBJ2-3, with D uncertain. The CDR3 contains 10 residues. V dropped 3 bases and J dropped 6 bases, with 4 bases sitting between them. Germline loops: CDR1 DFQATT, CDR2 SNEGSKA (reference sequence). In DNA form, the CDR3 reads TGCAGTGCTAGTTTCGATACGCAGTATTTT. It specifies CSASFDTQYF.

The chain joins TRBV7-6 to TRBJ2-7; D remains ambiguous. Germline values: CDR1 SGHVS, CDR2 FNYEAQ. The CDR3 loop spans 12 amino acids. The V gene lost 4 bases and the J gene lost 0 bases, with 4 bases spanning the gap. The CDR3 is CASSSSSYEQYF. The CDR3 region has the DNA TGTGCCAGCAGCTCGAGCTCCTACGAGCAGTACTTC.

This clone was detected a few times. The CDR3 region has the DNA TGTGCCACCAGCAGAGGGCATGGCTACACCTTC. Amino acid sequence: CATSRGHGYTF. The chain carries TRBV15 and TRBJ1-2; no definite D call. Trimming removed 1 base at V and 6 bases at J, with 3 bases between. The V gene's germline CDR1 is LNHNV and CDR2 YYDKDF (reference sequence). This CDR3 is 11 amino acids long. Drawing the rest from reference TRBV15 and TRBJ1-2, the complete variable domain is DAMVIQNPRYQVTQFGKPVTLSCSQTLNHNVMYWYQQKSSQAPKLLFHYYDKDFNNEADTPDNFQSRRPNTSFCFLDIRSPGLGDTAMYLCATSRGHGYTFGSGTRLTVV.

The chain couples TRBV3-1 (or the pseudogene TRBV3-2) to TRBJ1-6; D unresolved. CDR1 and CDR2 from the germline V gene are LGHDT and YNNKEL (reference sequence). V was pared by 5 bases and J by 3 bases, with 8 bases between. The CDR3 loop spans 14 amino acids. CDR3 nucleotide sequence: TGTGCCAGCAGCTCGTACAGCTATAATTCACCCCTCCACTTT. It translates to CASSSYSYNSPLHF.

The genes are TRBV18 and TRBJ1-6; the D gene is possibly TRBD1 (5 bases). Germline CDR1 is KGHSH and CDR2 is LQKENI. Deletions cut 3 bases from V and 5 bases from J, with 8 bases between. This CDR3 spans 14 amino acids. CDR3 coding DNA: TGTGCCAGCTCACCGGGGGATGATAATTCACCCCTCCACTTT. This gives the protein CASSPGDDNSPLHF. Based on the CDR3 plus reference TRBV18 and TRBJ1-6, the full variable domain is NAGVMQNPRHLVRRRGQEARLRCSPMKGHSHVYWYRQLPEEGLKFMVYLQKENIIDESGMPKERFSAEFPKEGPSILRIQQVVRGDSAAYFCASSPGDDNSPLHFGNGTRLTVT.

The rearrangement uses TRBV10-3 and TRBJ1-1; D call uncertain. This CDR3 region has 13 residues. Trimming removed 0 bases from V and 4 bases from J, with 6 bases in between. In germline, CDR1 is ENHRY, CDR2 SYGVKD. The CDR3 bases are TGTGCCATCAGTGAGTCCACAGCCACTGAAGCTTTCTTT. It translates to CAISESTATEAFF.

CDR3 protein: CASSQVTRPRASGYTF. DNA of the CDR3: TGTGCCAGCAGTCAGGTGACACGGCCCCGGGCTAGCGGCTACACCTTC. The rearrangement uses TRBV28 and TRBJ1-2; D is ambiguous. The CDR3 spans 16 residues. Trimming cost V 5 bases and J 8 bases, with 24 bases left between them. Germline V lookup: CDR1 MDHEN, CDR2 SYDVKM.

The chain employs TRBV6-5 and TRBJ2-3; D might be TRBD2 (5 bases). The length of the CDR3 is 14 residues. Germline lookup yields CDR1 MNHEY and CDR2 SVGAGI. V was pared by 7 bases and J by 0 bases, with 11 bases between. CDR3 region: CASNQRRSTDTQYF. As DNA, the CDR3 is TGTGCCAGCAACCAGCGGCGGAGCACAGATACGCAGTATTTT.

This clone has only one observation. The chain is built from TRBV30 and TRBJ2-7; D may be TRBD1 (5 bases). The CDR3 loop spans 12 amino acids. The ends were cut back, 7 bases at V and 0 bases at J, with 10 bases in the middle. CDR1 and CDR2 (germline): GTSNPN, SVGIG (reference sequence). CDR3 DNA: TGTGCCTTCAAGACAGACTCCTACGAGCAGTACTTC. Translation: CAFKTDSYEQYF.

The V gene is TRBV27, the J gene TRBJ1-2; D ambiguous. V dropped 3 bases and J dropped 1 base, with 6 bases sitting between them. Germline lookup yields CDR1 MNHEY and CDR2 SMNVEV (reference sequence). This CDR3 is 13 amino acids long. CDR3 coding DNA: TGTGCCAGCAGTTTCGACCTTAACTATGGCTACACCTTC. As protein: CASSFDLNYGYTF.

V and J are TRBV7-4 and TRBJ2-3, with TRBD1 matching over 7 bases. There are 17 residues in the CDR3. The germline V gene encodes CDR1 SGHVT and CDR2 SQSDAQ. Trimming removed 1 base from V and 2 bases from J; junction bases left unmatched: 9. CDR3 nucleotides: TGTGCCAGCAGCTTAGTTGAACAGGGGCGTTTCACAGATACGCAGTATTTT. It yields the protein CASSLVEQGRFTDTQYF.

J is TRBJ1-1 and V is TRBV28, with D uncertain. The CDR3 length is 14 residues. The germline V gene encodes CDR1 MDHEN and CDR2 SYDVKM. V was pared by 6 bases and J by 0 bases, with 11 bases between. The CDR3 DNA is TGTGCCAGCAGCCTCATCGGATTGAACACTGAAGCTTTCTTT. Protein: CASSLIGLNTEAFF.

The CDR3 nucleotides read TGTGCCAGCAGTGTGACTAGCGGGGGAAACACCGGGGAGCTGTTTTTT. It specifies CASSVTSGGNTGELFF. The rearrangement uses TRBV25-1 and TRBJ2-2; TRBD2 aligns across 12 bases. V trimming: 4 bases; J trimming: 2 bases; junction bases outside the gene matches: 2. Germline-derived CDR1 and CDR2 are MGHDK and SYGVNS. The CDR3 runs 16 residues.

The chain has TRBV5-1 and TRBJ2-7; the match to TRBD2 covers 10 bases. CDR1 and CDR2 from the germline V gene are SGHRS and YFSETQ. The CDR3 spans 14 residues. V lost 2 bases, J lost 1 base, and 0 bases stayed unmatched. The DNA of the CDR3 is TGCGCCAGCAGCTTAGCGGGAGGGTCCTACGAGCAGTACTTC. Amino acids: CASSLAGGSYEQYF.

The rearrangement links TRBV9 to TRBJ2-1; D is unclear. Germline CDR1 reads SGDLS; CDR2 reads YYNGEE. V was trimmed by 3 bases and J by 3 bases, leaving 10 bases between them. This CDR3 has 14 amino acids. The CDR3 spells CASSAQVLYNEQFF. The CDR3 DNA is TGTGCCAGCAGCGCGCAAGTCCTCTACAATGAGCAGTTCTTC.

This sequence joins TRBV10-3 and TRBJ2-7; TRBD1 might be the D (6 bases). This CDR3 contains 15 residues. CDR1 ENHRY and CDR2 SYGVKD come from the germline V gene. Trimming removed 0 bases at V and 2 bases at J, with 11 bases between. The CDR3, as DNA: TGTGCCATCAGTGAGTCGACAGGTAAGGCCTACGAGCAGTACTTC. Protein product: CAISESTGKAYEQYF.